Only a few counts were recorded for the clone carrying this T cell receptor beta chain. Its cognate antigen is unknown. Clones were sequenced by immunoSEQ multiplex PCR, and TCRdb holds only the in-frame ones, with some missing. The sample shows 88,000 or so clones, roughly 90% of them seen only once. The data originate from a study of T cell responses to AZD1222 COVID-19 vaccine. Overall study context: Pooling covered second doses at about 4 or about 12 weeks.

Germline assignment: CDR1 LGHDT and CDR2 YNNKEL (reference sequence). V dropped 0 bases and J dropped 10 bases, with 21 bases sitting between them. This CDR3 is 16 amino acids long. Study-level points and caveats: Females outnumbered males among donors, who were mostly white British; clonal diversity was possibly underestimated. It was only after the peak T cell response that any repertoires were sampled. Just a handful of people given AZD1222 tested seropositive at baseline.

The V and J genes are TRBV3-1 (or the pseudogene TRBV3-2) and TRBJ1-1, with a tentative D call TRBD1 (6 bases). This clonotype originated in an adult in good health. Sequenced material: peripheral blood, taken on day 0 of AZD1222 vaccination. CDR3 amino acids: CASSQDLGGGRLRAFF. The CDR3 DNA reads TGTGCCAGCAGCCAAGATTTAGGCGGGGGGCGTCTTCGAGCTTTCTTT.